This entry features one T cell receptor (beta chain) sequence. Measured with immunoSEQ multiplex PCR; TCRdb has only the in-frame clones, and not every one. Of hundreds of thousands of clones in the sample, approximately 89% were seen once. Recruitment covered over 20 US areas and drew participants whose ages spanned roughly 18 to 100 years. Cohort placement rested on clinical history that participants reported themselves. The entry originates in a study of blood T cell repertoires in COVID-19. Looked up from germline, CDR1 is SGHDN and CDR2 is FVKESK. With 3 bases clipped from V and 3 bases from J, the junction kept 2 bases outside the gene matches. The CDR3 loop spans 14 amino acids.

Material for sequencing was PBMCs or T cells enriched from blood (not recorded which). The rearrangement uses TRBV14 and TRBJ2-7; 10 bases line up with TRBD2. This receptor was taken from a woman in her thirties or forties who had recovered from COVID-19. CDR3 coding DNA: TGTGCCAGCAGCCAGGCTAGCGGGAGCTACGAGCAGTACTTC. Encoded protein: CASSQASGSYEQYF.